This TCR beta chain was obtained from a study of blood T cells in healthy people across ages. CDR1 is SEHNR, CDR2 FQNEAQ, per germline (reference sequence). This CDR3 has 16 residues. V was cut by 3 bases and J by 4 bases, with 16 bases left in between. About this clonotype itself: Its antigen is unknown.

Alongside a J-beta primer mix, a sample-barcoded 5' primer served in a second PCR lasting roughly 6 to 12 cycles. TCRdb passed the 5' RACE reads through MiXCR, listing each CDR3 protein once. The profile shows about 1.4 million distinct CDR3 sequences, 59% of them singletons. Aged roughly 6 to 90, donors were systemically healthy Caucasians from Russia. Each sample had at least 6.5 million PBMCs isolated. Study-level findings and limits: Researchers judged that diversity estimates from one million T cells fell short of true values. Roughly linear declines in TCR beta diversity per million T cells occurred with age.

Sequencing was done on a sample of blood. The sequence was obtained from a man in his late teens or twenties in good health. The chain recombines TRBV7-9 with TRBJ2-1; unclear D gene. The CDR3 DNA reads TGTGCCAGCAGCTTTAGCCCAGGAACGGTATACAATGAGCAGTTCTTC. This translates into CASSFSPGTVYNEQFF.